This T cell receptor (beta chain) was documented in a study of blood T cells in healthy people across ages. The V and J ends lost 1 base and 0 bases, in that order; junction bases with no gene match: 2. This CDR3 region has 14 residues. The V gene's germline CDR1 is SQVTM and CDR2 ANQGSEA. A J-beta primer mix and a sample-barcoded 5' primer were used in a second PCR of roughly 6 to 12 cycles. Each of the samples gave a minimum of 2.5 million paired-end reads that contained CDR3. TCRdb re-called the 5' RACE reads with MiXCR, one entry per CDR3 protein. In the table there are more than 1,400,000 distinct CDR3 sequences, 42% of which are singletons.

V gene TRBV29-1 combines with J gene TRBJ2-5; 7 bases are a match to TRBD2. Sequencing was performed on blood. This receptor was identified in a woman under 30 in good health. As DNA, the CDR3 is TGCAGCGTTGAAGTTAGCGGGTACCAAGAGACCCAGTACTTC. Translating it yields CSVEVSGYQETQYF.